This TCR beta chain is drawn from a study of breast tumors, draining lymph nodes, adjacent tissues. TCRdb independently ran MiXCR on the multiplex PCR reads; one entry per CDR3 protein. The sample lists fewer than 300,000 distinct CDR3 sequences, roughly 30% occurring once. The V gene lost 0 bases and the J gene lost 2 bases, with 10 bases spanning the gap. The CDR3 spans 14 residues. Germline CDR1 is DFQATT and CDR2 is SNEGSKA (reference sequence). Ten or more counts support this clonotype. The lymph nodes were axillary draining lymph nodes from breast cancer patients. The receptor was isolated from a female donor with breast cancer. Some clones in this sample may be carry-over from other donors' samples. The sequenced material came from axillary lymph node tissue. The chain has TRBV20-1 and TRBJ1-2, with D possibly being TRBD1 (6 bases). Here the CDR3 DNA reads TGCAGTGCTAGAGAGGGGACAACCAACTATGGCTACACCTTC. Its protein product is CSAREGTTNYGYTF.